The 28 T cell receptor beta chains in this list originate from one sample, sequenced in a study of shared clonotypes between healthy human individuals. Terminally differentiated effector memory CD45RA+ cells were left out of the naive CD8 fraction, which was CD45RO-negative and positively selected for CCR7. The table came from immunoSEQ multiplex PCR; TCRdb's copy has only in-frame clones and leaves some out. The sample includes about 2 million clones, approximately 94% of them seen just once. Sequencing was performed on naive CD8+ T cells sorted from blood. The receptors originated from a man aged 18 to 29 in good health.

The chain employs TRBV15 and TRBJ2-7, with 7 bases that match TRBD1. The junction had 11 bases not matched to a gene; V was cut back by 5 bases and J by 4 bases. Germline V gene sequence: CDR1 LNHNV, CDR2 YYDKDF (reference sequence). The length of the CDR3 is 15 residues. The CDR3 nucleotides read TGTGCCACCAGCGGAATACGACAGGGTCTTTACGAGCAGTACTTC. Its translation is CATSGIRQGLYEQYF.

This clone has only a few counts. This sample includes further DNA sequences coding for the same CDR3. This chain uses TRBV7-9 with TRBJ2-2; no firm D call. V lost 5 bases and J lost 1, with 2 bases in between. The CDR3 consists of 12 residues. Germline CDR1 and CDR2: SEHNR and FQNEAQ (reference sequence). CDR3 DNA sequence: TGTGCCAGCAGCGAGAACACCGGGGAGCTGTTTTTT. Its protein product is CASSENTGELFF.

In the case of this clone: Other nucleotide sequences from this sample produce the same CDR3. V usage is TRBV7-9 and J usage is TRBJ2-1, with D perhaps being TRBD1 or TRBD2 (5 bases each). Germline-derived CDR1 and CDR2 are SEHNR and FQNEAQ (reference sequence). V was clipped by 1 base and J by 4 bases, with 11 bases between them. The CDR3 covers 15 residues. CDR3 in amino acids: CASSLDGTEYNEQFF. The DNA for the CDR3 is TGTGCCAGCAGCTTAGACGGGACGGAATACAATGAGCAGTTCTTC.

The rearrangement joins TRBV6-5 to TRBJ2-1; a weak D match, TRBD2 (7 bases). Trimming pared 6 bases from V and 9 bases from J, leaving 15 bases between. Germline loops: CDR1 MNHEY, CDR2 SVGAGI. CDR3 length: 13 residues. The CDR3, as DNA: TGTGCCAGCAGATCTTACGGGGGGCGTGAGCAGTTCTTC. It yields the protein CASRSYGGREQFF.

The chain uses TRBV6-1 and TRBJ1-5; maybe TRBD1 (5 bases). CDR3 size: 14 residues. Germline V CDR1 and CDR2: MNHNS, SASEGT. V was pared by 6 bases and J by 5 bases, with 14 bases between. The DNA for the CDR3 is TGTGCCAGCAGGGCGGACACGGATTATCAGCCCCAGCATTTT. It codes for CASRADTDYQPQHF.

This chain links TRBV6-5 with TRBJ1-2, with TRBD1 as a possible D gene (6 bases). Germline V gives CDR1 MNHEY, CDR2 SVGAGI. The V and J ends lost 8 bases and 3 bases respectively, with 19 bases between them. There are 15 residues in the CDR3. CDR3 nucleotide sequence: TGTGCCAGCCTCCCGGGGGGCGCGACCCACTATGGCTACACCTTC. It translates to CASLPGGATHYGYTF.

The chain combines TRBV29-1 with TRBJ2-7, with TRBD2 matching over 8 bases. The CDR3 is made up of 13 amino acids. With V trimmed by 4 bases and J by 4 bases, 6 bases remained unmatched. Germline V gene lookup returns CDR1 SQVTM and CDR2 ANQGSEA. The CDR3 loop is CSVVLGLGYEQYF. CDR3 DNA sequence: TGCAGCGTTGTTTTGGGACTAGGATACGAGCAGTACTTC.

The CDR3 spells CASSVSGTGGELNTEAFF. CDR3 coding DNA: TGCGCCAGCAGCGTATCCGGGACAGGGGGCGAACTGAACACTGAAGCTTTCTTT. The chain recombines TRBV5-1 with TRBJ1-1, with 12 bases aligning to TRBD1. J lost 0 bases, V lost 4 bases, and 10 bases had no gene match. CDR3 size: 18 residues. CDR1 is SGHRS and CDR2 is YFSETQ in the germline V gene.

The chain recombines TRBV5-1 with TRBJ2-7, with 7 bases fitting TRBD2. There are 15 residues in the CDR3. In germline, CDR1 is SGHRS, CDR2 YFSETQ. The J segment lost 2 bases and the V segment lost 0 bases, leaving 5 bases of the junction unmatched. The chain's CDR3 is CASSLGLAETYEQYF. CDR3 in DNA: TGCGCCAGCAGCTTGGGCCTAGCGGAGACCTACGAGCAGTACTTC. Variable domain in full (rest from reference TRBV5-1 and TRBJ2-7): KAGVTQTPRYLIKTRGQQVTLSCSPISGHRSVSWYQQTPGQGLQFLFEYFSETQRNKGNFPGRFSGRQFSNSRSEMNVSTLELGDSALYLCASSLGLAETYEQYFGPGTRLTVT.

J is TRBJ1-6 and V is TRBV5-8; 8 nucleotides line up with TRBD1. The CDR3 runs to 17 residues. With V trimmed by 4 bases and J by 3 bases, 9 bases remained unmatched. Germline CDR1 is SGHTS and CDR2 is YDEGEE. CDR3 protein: CASSGLPTGVYNSPLHF. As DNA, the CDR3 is TGTGCCAGCAGCGGCTTACCGACAGGGGTCTATAATTCACCCCTCCACTTT.

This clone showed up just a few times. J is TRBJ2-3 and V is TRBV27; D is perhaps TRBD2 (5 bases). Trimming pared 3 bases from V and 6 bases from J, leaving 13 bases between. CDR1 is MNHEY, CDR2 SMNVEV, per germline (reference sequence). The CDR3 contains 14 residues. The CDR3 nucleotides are TGTGCCAGCAGTTTTGTAGGGAGTCGGGATACGCAGTATTTT. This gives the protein CASSFVGSRDTQYF.

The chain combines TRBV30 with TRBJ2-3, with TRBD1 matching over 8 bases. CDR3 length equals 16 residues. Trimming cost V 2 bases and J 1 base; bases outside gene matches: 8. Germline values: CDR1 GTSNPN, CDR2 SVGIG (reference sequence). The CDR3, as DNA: TGTGCCTGGAGTTTCGAGACAGGGGACGGCACAGATACGCAGTATTTT. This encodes CAWSFETGDGTDTQYF.

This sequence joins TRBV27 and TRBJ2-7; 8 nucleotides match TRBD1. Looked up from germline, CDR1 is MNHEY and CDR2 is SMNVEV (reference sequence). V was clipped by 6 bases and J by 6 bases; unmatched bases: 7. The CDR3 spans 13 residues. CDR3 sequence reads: CASSPLDRVEQYF. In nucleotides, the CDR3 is TGTGCCAGCAGCCCCCTGGACAGGGTCGAGCAGTACTTC.

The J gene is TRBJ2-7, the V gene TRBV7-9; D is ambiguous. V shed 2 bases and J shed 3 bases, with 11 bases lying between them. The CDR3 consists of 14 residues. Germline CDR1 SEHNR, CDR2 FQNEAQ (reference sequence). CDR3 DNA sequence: TGTGCCAGCAGCTTAAACTCAGAGAGCTACGAGCAGTACTTC. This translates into CASSLNSESYEQYF. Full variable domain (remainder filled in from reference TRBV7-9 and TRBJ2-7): DTGVSQNPRHKITKRGQNVTFRCDPISEHNRLYWYRQTLGQGPEFLTYFQNEAQLEKSRLLSDRFSAERPKGSFSTLEIQRTEQGDSAMYLCASSLNSESYEQYFGPGTRLTVT.

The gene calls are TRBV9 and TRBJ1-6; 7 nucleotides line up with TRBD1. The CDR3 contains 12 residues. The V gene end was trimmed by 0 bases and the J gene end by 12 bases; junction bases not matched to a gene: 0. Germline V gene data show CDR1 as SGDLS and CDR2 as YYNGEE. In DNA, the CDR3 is TGTGCCAGCAGCGTAGCAGGGGGACCCCTCCACTTT. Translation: CASSVAGGPLHF. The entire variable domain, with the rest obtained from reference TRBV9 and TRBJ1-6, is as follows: DSGVTQTPKHLITATGQRVTLRCSPRSGDLSVYWYQQSLDQGLQFLIQYYNGEERAKGNILERFSAQQFPDLHSELNLSSLELGDSALYFCASSVAGGPLHFGNGTRLTVT.

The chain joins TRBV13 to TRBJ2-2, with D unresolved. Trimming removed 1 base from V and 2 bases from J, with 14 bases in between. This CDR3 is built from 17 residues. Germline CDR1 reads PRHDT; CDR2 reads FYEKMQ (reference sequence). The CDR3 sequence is CASSLVGVRENTGELFF. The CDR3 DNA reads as TGTGCCAGCAGCTTAGTAGGCGTAAGGGAAAACACCGGGGAGCTGTTTTTT.

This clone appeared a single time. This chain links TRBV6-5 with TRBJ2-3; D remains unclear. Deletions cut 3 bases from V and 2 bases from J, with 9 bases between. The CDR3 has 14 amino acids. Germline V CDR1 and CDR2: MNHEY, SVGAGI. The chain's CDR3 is CASSYGWHTDTQYF. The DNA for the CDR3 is TGTGCCAGCAGTTATGGGTGGCACACAGATACGCAGTATTTT.

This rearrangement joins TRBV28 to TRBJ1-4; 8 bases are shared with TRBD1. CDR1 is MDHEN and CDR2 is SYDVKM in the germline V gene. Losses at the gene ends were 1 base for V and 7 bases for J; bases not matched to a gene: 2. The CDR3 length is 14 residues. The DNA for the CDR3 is TGTGCCAGCAGTTTATACAGGGGGGGTGAAAAACTGTTTTTT. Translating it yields CASSLYRGGEKLFF. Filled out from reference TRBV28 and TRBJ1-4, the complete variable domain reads DVKVTQSSRYLVKRTGEKVFLECVQDMDHENMFWYRQDPGLGLRLIYFSYDVKMKEKGDIPEGYSVSREKKERFSLILESASTNQTSMYLCASSLYRGGEKLFFGSGTQLSVL.

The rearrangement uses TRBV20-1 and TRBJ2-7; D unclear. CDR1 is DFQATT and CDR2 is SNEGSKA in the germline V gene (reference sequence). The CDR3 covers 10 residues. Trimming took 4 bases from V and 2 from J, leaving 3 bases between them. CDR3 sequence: CSANPYEQYF. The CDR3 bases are TGCAGTGCTAATCCCTACGAGCAGTACTTC.

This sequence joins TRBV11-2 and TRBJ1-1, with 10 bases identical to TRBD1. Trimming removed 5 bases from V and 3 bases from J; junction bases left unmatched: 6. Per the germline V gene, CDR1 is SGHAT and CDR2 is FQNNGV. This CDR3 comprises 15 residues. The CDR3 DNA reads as TGTGCCAGCAGCACGGGGACAGGGGCTTACACTGAAGCTTTCTTT. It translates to CASSTGTGAYTEAFF.

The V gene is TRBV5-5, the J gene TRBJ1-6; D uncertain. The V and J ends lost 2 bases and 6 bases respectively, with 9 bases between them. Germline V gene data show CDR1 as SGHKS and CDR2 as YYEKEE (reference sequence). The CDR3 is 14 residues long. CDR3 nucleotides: TGTGCCAGCAGCTTATACAGTTTTAATTCACCCCTCCACTTT. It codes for CASSLYSFNSPLHF.

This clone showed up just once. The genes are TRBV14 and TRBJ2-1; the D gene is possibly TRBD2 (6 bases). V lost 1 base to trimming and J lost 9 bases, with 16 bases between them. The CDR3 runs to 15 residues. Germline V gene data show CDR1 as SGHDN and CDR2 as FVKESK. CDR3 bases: TGTGCCAGCAGCCAAGGAAAGTTGTCTAGCGTTGAGCAGTTCTTC. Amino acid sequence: CASSQGKLSSVEQFF.

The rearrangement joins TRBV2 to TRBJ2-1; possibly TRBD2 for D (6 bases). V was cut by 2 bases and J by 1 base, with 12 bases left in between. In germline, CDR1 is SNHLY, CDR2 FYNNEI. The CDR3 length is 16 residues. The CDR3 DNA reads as TGTGCCAGCAGTGAAAGCCTAGCGCCATCCTACAATGAGCAGTTCTTC. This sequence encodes CASSESLAPSYNEQFF.

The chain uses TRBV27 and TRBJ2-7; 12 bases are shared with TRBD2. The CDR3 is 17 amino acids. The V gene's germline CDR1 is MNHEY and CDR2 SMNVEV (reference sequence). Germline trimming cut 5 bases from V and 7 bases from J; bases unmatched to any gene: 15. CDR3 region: CASSHVGTSGLTGEQYF. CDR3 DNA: TGTGCCAGCAGTCACGTAGGGACTAGCGGGCTGACTGGAGAGCAGTACTTC.

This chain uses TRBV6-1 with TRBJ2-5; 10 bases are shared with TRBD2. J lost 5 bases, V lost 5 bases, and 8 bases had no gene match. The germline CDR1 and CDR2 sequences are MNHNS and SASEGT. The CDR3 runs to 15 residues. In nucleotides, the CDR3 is TGTGCCAGCAGTTTCCAAGCACTAGCGGGGGAGACCCAGTACTTC. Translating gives CASSFQALAGETQYF.

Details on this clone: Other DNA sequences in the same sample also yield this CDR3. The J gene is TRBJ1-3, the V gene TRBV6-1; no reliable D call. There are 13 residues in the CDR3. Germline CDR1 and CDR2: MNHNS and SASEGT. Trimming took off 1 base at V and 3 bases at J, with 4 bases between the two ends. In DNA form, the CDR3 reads TGTGCCAGCAGTGAAGTAGATGGAAACACCATATATTTT. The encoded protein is CASSEVDGNTIYF.

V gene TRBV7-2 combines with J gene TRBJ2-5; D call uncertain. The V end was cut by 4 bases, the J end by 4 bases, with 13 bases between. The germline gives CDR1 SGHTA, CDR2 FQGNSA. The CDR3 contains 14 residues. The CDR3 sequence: CASSSPEDPETQYF. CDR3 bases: TGTGCCAGCAGCTCGCCAGAAGACCCAGAGACCCAGTACTTC.

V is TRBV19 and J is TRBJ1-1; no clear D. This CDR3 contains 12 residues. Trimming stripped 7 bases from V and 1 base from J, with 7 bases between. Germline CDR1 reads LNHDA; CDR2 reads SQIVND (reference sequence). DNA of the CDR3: TGTGCCAGTAATTCGGAGAACACTGAAGCTTTCTTT. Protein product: CASNSENTEAFF.